These 13 T cell receptor beta chains share one sample of origin, sequenced in a study of OX40 agonist ivuxolimab in advanced cancers. TCRdb's copy holds only in-frame clones and misses some; the assay was immunoSEQ multiplex PCR. The table records 57,000 or so clones, 75% to 95% of them present only once. The specimen comprised CD4+ or CD8+ T cells sorted from blood, sampled in a trial of the OX40 agonist ivuxolimab. The source of these receptors is an adult with an advanced solid tumor such as melanoma, head and neck, liver or kidney cancer.

J is TRBJ2-5 and V is TRBV19; 9 nucleotides align to TRBD2. V shed 3 bases, J shed 5 bases, and the junction held 4 bases outside the gene matches. Germline-derived CDR1 and CDR2 are LNHDA and SQIVND (reference sequence). The CDR3 runs 14 residues. The CDR3 DNA reads TGTGCCAGTAGTATGGGGACTAGCCGGGAGACCCAGTACTTC. The encoded protein is CASSMGTSRETQYF.

In the case of this clone: The sample holds other DNA sequences that translate to the same CDR3. The rearrangement uses TRBV4-3 and TRBJ1-2; D is uncertain. V was pared by 0 bases and J by 4 bases, with 6 bases between. The CDR3 extends over 13 amino acids. The germline CDR1 and CDR2 sequences are LGHNA and YSLEER. The CDR3 region is CASSQDGRYGYTF. The CDR3 DNA is TGCGCCAGCAGCCAAGATGGGCGCTATGGCTACACCTTC.

This sequence joins TRBV6-5 and TRBJ2-7, with a weak D call TRBD1 (6 bases). This CDR3 contains 13 residues. Germline V gene sequence: CDR1 MNHEY, CDR2 SVGAGI. Between the trimmed V and J ends, which lost 6 bases and 2 bases, there was a span of 11 bases. The CDR3 nucleotides are TGTGCCAGCAGCCGGGACAATACCTACGAGCAGTACTTC. It encodes CASSRDNTYEQYF.

The chain combines TRBV7-9 with TRBJ1-4, with TRBD1 as a possible D gene (6 bases). Germline CDR1 is SEHNR and CDR2 is FQNEAQ (reference sequence). The CDR3 is made up of 12 amino acids. Trimming stripped 11 bases from V and 5 bases from J, with 12 bases between. CDR3 protein: CAGGTRNEKLFF. For the CDR3, the DNA is TGTGCCGGGGGGACAAGGAATGAAAAACTGTTTTTT.

The chain combines TRBV11-3 with TRBJ2-3; D is unresolved. Germline lookup yields CDR1 SGHNT and CDR2 YENEEA. The V and J ends lost 1 base and 7 bases respectively, with 9 bases between them. The CDR3 extends over 13 amino acids. This CDR3 is CASSLASRNTQYF. As DNA, the CDR3 is TGTGCCAGCAGCTTAGCATCCCGAAATACGCAGTATTTT.

This sequence joins TRBV7-9 and TRBJ2-6; D unresolved. The CDR3 covers 14 residues. Germline CDR1 SEHNR, CDR2 FQNEAQ (reference sequence). V lost 7 bases, J lost 0 bases, and 7 bases lay in between. CDR3 loop: CASTLPSGANVLTF. In nucleotides, the CDR3 is TGTGCCAGCACGCTCCCCTCTGGGGCCAACGTCCTGACTTTC. The full variable domain, in which reference TRBV7-9 and TRBJ2-6 provide the parts outside the CDR3, is DTGVSQNPRHKITKRGQNVTFRCDPISEHNRLYWYRQTLGQGPEFLTYFQNEAQLEKSRLLSDRFSAERPKGSFSTLEIQRTEQGDSAMYLCASTLPSGANVLTFGAGSRLTVL.

The CDR3 here is CASSRGNGITDTQYF. The CDR3 nucleotides read TGCGCCAGCAGCCGCGGTAACGGGATCACAGATACGCAGTATTTT. This rearrangement joins TRBV4-3 to TRBJ2-3; TRBD2 is a possible D gene (5 bases). Trimming took off 4 bases at V and 2 bases at J, with 13 bases between the two ends. This CDR3 has 15 amino acids. Germline values: CDR1 LGHNA, CDR2 YSLEER.

The chain recombines TRBV18 with TRBJ2-4; D gene unclear. Germline values: CDR1 KGHSH, CDR2 LQKENI. The CDR3 covers 14 residues. With 3 bases removed from V and 0 bases from J, the gap between germline ends came to 6 bases. CDR3 sequence (DNA): TGTGCCAGCTCACCCGACCAAGCCAAAAACATTCAGTACTTC. Translating gives CASSPDQAKNIQYF. The entire variable domain, with the rest obtained from reference TRBV18 and TRBJ2-4, is as follows: NAGVMQNPRHLVRRRGQEARLRCSPMKGHSHVYWYRQLPEEGLKFMVYLQKENIIDESGMPKERFSAEFPKEGPSILRIQQVVRGDSAAYFCASSPDQAKNIQYFGAGTRLSVL.

V usage is TRBV6-1 and J usage is TRBJ1-1; D remains unclear. Trimming stripped 2 bases from V and 10 bases from J, with 5 bases between. The germline CDR1 and CDR2 sequences are MNHNS and SASEGT. The CDR3 consists of 10 residues. The CDR3 spells CASSESGAFF. As DNA, the CDR3 is TGTGCCAGCAGTGAATCGGGAGCTTTCTTT.

The chain couples TRBV6-5 to TRBJ1-1, with D perhaps matching TRBD1 (5 bases). CDR3 length: 14 residues. CDR1 and CDR2 (germline): MNHEY, SVGAGI. Trimming removed 1 base at V and 3 bases at J, with 9 bases between. CDR3: CASSYFRVDTEAFF. DNA of the CDR3: TGTGCCAGCAGTTACTTCAGGGTGGACACTGAAGCTTTCTTT.

This chain connects TRBV7-2 to TRBJ2-7; D perhaps matches TRBD1 (6 bases). The germline V and J ends were trimmed by 7 bases and 6 bases, with 16 bases remaining between them. Germline V gene lookup returns CDR1 SGHTA and CDR2 FQGNSA. The CDR3 totals 13 residues. The CDR3 here is CASTSTGRGEQYF. CDR3 DNA: TGTGCCAGCACCTCCACAGGGCGAGGCGAGCAGTACTTC.

The CDR3 sequence: CAWNSGISTEAFF. CDR3 DNA sequence: TGTGCCTGGAATTCGGGGATTAGCACTGAAGCTTTCTTT. This sequence joins TRBV30 and TRBJ1-1; no reliable D call. This CDR3 is 13 amino acids long. The V gene's germline CDR1 is GTSNPN and CDR2 SVGIG (reference sequence). V lost 4 bases to trimming and J lost 4 bases, with 13 bases between them.

The chain has TRBV5-4 and TRBJ1-1; D perhaps matches TRBD1 (5 bases). This CDR3 has 13 residues. V was shortened by 7 bases and J by 5 bases, with 15 bases between the two germline ends. CDR1 and CDR2 from the germline V gene are SGHNT and YYREEE (reference sequence). For the CDR3, the DNA is TGTGCCAGCGCTGTTCCGGGGGGGACTGAAGCTTTCTTT. Amino acids: CASAVPGGTEAFF.